The source of this TCR beta chain is a study of blood T cell repertoires in COVID-19. Study in general: Sample material is recorded as cDNA or gDNA derived from T cells, B-cell-depleted T cells, or PBMCs.

Sequencing was performed with immunoSEQ multiplex PCR; in TCRdb, only in-frame clones are kept and a portion is missing. This sample has roughly 250,000 clones; about 88% occur once, and the top ten carry 2.1%. CDR1 is LGHNA and CDR2 is YNFKEQ in the germline V gene. V lost 0 bases to trimming and J lost 6 bases, with 10 bases between them. The CDR3 sequence is 14 residues long. The clonotype comes from a woman aged 40 to 50 who had recovered from COVID-19. The chain links TRBV4-2 to TRBJ2-3; D call uncertain. The sample taken for sequencing was peripheral blood. The CDR3 sequence: CASSQDLEVDTQYF. The CDR3 DNA is TGTGCCAGCAGCCAAGACCTCGAGGTGGATACGCAGTATTTT.